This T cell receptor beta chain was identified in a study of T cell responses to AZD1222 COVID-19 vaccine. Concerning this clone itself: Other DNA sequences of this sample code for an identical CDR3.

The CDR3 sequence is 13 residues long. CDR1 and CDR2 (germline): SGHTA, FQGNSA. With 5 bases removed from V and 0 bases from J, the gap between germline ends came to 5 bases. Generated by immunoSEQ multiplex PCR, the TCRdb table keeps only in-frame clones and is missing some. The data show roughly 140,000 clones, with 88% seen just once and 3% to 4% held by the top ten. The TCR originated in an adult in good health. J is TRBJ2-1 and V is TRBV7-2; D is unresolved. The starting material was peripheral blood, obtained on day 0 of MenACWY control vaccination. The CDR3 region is CASSLGSYNEQFF. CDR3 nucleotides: TGTGCCAGCAGCCTCGGCTCCTACAATGAGCAGTTCTTC.